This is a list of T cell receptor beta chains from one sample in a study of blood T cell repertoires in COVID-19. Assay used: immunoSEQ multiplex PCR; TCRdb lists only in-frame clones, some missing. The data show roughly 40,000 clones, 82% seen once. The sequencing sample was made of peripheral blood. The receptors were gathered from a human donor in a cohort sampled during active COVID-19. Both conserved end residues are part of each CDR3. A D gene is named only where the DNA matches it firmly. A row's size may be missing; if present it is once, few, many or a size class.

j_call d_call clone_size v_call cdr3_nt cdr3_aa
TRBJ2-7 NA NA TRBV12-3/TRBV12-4 TGTGCCAGCAGTGGGCAAGGAAGCTACGAGCAGTACTTC CASSGQGSYEQYF
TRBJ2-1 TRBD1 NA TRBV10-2 TGCGCCAGCAGTGAGCAGACCCTGCAGGGGGATTCTCCGGAACTGGCCTACAATGAGCAGTTCTTC CASSEQTLQGDSPELAYNEQFF
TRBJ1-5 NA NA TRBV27 TGTGCCAGCAGTCCGGAGATTGGACAACCTTATAGCAATCAGCCCCAGCATTTT CASSPEIGQPYSNQPQHF
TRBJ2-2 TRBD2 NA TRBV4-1 TGCGCCAGCAGCCAGGGACTAGCGGGAGGGCCTCTCACCGGGGAGCTGTTTTTT CASSQGLAGGPLTGELFF
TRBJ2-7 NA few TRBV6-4 TGTGCCAGCAGCCACGACAGGCTGCGCTCCTACGAGCAGTACTTC CASSHDRLRSYEQYF
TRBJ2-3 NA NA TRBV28 TGTGCCAGCCCTCCTCAGGGGGGTCGCACAGATACGCAGTATTTT CASPPQGGRTDTQYF
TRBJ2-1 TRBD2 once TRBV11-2 TGTGCCAGCAGCAACGGACTAGCGGGAGTCAATGAGCAGTTCTTC CASSNGLAGVNEQFF
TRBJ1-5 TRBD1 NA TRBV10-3 TGTGCCATCAGTGCGGGACAGGATAGCAATCAGCCCCAGCATTTT CAISAGQDSNQPQHF
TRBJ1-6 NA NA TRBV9 TGTGCCAGCAGCCGGGGGGAGGTTTATAATTCACCCCTCCACTTT CASSRGEVYNSPLHF
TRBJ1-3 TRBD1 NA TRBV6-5 TGTGCCAGCAGCCGACAGGGGATTTATGGAAACACCATATATTTT CASSRQGIYGNTIYF
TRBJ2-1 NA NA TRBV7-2 TGTGCCAGCAGCTTAGTGTCCACTAGACCTGAGCAGTTCTTC CASSLVSTRPEQFF
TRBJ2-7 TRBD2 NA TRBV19 TGTGCCAGTAGTACCGGACTAGCGGGAGGCTCCTACGAGCAGTACTTC CASSTGLAGGSYEQYF
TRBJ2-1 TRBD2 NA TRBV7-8 TGTGCCAGCAGCTTAGGGGGTAGCGGGAGGCAAAATGAGCAGTTCTTC CASSLGGSGRQNEQFF
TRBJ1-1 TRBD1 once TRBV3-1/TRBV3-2 TGTGCCAGCAGCTTCTCGACAGGGCAGACTGAAGCTTTCTTT CASSFSTGQTEAFF
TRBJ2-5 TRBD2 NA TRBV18 TGTGCCAGCTCGCCGGAAACTAGCGAAGGAGAGACCCAGTACTTC CASSPETSEGETQYF
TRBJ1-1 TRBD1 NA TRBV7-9 TGTGCCAGCAGCAGACAGGGGGGTGCTTTCTTT CASSRQGGAFF
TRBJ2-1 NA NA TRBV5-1 TGCGCCAGTCGACTAGGTCTGAGCTCCTACAATGAGCAGTTCTTC CASRLGLSSYNEQFF
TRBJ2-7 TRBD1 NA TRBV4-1 TGCGCCAGCAGCCATGGGACAGGGAAGTACTACGAGCAGTACTTC CASSHGTGKYYEQYF
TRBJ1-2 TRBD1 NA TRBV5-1 TGCGCCAGCAGCTCAACCACAGGGGGCGAGGGCTACACCTTC CASSSTTGGEGYTF
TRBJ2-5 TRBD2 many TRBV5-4 TGTGCCAGCACCGACGGGAGGAGCGGGAGAGAGACCCAGTACTTC CASTDGRSGRETQYF
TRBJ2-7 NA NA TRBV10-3 TGTGCCATCAGTGGGCGCTCAGGAGAGCAGTACTTC CAISGRSGEQYF
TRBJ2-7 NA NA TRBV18 TGTGCCAGCTCACCATCGAGAGAGCAGTACTTC CASSPSREQYF
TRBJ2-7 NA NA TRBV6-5 TGTGCCAGCAGCCTCGGCTACGAGCAGTACTTC CASSLGYEQYF
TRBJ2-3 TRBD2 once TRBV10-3 TGTGCCACCACGCCGGGACTAGCGGGAGCGACAGATACGCAGTATTTT CATTPGLAGATDTQYF
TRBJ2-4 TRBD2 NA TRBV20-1 TGCAGTGCTAGTAGGGCTAGCGGGAGTCGGAACATTCAGTACTTC CSASRASGSRNIQYF
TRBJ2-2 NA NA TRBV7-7 TGTGCCAGCAGCCAGACAGGACAGAACACCGGGGAGCTGTTTTTT CASSQTGQNTGELFF
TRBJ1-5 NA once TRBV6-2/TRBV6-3 TGTGCCAGCAGTTTCAGGGGAGGGAGTCAGCCCCAGCATTTT CASSFRGGSQPQHF
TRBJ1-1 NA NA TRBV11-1 TGTGCCAGCAGCTATAGCGGGGAGAACACTGAAGCTTTCTTT CASSYSGENTEAFF
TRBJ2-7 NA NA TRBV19 TGTGCCAGTAGTATAGATCAGAATGCCTACGAGCAGTACTTC CASSIDQNAYEQYF
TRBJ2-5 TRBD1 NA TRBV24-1 TGTGCCACCAGTGCGGGACAGGGGGCGCGGGAGACCCAGTACTTC CATSAGQGARETQYF
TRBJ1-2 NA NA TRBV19 TGTGCCAGTAGTATAGATCCCCTGACTACGGGCTACACCTTC CASSIDPLTTGYTF
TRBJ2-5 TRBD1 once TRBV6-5 TGTGCCAGCAGACCGGGACAGGGGTGGCAAGAGACCCAGTACTTC CASRPGQGWQETQYF
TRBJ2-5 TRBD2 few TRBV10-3 TGTGCCATCAGTTTAGCGGGAGGTCGGGAGACCCAGTACTTC CAISLAGGRETQYF
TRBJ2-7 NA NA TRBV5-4 TGTGCCAGCAGCTTGAGGCGGGGAGCCGCCTACGAGCAGTACTTC CASSLRRGAAYEQYF
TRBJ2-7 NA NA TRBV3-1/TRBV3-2 TGTGCCAGCAGGCTGAGAGGGGACAACTCCTACGAGCAGTACTTC CASRLRGDNSYEQYF
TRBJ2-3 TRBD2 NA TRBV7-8 TGTGCCAGCATCCCCCCGGCGGATAGCGGGAGGAGGGCGGGAGATACGCAGTATTTT CASIPPADSGRRAGDTQYF
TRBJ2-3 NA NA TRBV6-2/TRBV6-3 TGTGCCAGCAGTTACTCGACTAGCACAGATACGCAGTATTTT CASSYSTSTDTQYF